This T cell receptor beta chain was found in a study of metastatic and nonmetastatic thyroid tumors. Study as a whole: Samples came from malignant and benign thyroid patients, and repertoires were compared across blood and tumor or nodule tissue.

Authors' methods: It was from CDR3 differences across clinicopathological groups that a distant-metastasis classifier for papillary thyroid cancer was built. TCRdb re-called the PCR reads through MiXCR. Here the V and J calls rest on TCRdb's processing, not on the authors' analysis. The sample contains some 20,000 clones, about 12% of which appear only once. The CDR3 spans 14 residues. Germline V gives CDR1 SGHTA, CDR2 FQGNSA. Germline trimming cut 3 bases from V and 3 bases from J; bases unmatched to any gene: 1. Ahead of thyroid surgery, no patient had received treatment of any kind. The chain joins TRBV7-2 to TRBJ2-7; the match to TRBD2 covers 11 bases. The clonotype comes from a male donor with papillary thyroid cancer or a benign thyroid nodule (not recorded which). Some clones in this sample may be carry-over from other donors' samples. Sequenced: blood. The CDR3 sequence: CASSFSGRVYEQYF. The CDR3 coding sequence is TGTGCCAGCAGCTTTAGCGGGAGGGTCTACGAGCAGTACTTC.